This TCR beta chain appears in the sequencing data of a study of shared clonotypes between healthy human individuals. The table came from immunoSEQ multiplex PCR; TCRdb's copy has only in-frame clones and leaves some out. The sample yields about 580,000 clones, roughly 98% seen once. The naive CD8 subset, CD45RO-negative cells positively selected for CCR7, excluded terminally differentiated effector memory CD45RA+ cells. Recent vaccinations or acute infections were absent in the healthy HIV-negative adult donors. The CDR3 sequence is 12 residues long. V was pared by 6 bases and J by 7 bases, with 13 bases between. The germline gives CDR1 SQVTM, CDR2 ANQGSEA.

The rearrangement links TRBV29-1 to TRBJ2-1; perhaps TRBD1 as D (6 bases). This TCR came from a man under 40 in good health. Sequencing used naive CD8+ T cells sorted from blood. As DNA, the CDR3 is TGCAGCGTGGACAGCCTTGCGAATGAGCAGTTCTTC. Protein: CSVDSLANEQFF.